The clone carrying this T cell receptor beta chain was recorded at least ten times. TCRdb recomputed calls from the multiplex PCR reads with MiXCR, one row per CDR3 protein. The sample includes about 130,000 distinct CDR3 sequences, about 20% of them seen just once. Axillary draining lymph nodes of breast cancer patients supplied the node samples. The record originates from a study of breast tumors, draining lymph nodes, adjacent tissues. Trimming shortened V by 0 bases and J by 3 bases, and 15 bases separated the two germline ends. The CDR3 consists of 17 residues. Germline V CDR1 and CDR2: DFQATT, SNEGSKA (reference sequence).

The chain carries TRBV20-1 and TRBJ1-6; possible D gene TRBD1, 6 bases. The TCR was taken from a female donor with breast cancer. Some clones in this sample may be carry-over from other donors' samples. Material for sequencing was axillary lymph node tissue. CDR3 DNA: TGCAGTGCTAGAGATCGGGGCAGGGGTAACTATAATTCACCCCTCCACTTT. Its protein product is CSARDRGRGNYNSPLHF.